Listed here is a single T cell receptor (beta chain). This clonotype has a count of ten or more. Its antigen is still unknown. No clone much larger than this one lies a single base away; base qualities are absent. Per the publication, the treatment or condition label means: allogeneic hematopoietic cell transplantation with graft depleted of TCRalphabeta T cells and CD19 B cells. TCRalphabeta/CD19-depleted allogeneic hematopoietic cell grafts were given to the transplant recipients, all of whom were children. Libraries came from PCR. Sequencing was carried out with an Illumina HiSeq 2500. TCR libraries were prepared with molecular barcoding, using unique molecular identifiers to normalize TCRbeta repertoire quantification. Starting from the raw public reads, TCRdb applied fastp trimming at Q25, assembled clones with MiXCR and retained in-frame beta chains. Entries that share a CDR3 protein sequence are merged under the most common genes and DNA. The sample records hundreds of thousands of distinct CDR3 sequences, 9.5% to 13% of which are singletons. The ten largest make up approximately 30% of the sample.

The data are from a study of T-cell reconstitution after alpha-beta-depleted transplantation in children (dated by TCRdb to the mid-2010s). Notes on the research overall: T-cell immune reconstitution after TCRalphabeta/CD19-depleted allogeneic hematopoietic cell transplantation in children was quantitatively tracked in the study by means of TCR repertoire profiling.

What the authors observed across the whole study: Over subsequent months, a decline in hyperexpanded clone frequencies was noted, and after one year, T-cell counts and TCRbeta diversity were mostly ascribed to newly produced T cells. In some patients, the high TCRbeta diversity seen at day 60 was put down to recipient T cells and intrathymic progenitors that had survived conditioning. Apparently early alphabetaT-cell count recovery about two months after transplant reportedly relied on only several hundred rapidly expanded clones derived from non-depleted graft cells.

This specimen was PBMCs, taken before TCRalphabeta/CD19-depleted stem cell transplant. This receptor was obtained from a child under three years old with acute myeloid leukemia, due to receive a stem cell transplant.

The nucleotides are TGCAGTGTGACAGATTCTGGAAACACCATATATTTT. It encodes CSVTDSGNTIYF. The rearranged chain carries TRBV20-1 and TRBJ1-3; TRBD1 is a weak D gene call, 5 bases matching. The germline V gene (reference sequence) supplies CDR1 DFQATT and CDR2 SNEGSKA. The germline ends are 8 bases apart after V is trimmed by 7 bases and J by 1 base. The CDR3 has 12 amino acids, counting the end cysteine and phenylalanine. Just the 36-base CDR3 DNA is kept, in frame starting at base 1.